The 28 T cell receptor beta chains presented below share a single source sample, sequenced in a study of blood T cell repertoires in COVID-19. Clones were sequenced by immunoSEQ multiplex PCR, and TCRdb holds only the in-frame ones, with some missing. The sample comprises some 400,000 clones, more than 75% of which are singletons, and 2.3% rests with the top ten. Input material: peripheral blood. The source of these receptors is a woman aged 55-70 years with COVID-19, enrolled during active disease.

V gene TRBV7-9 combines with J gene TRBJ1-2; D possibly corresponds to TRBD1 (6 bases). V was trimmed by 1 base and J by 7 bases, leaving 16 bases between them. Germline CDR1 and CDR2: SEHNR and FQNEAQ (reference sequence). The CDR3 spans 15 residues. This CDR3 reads CASSLEHRAGFGYTF. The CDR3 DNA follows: TGTGCCAGCAGCTTAGAGCACAGGGCGGGTTTTGGCTACACCTTC. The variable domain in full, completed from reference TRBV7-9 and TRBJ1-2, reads DTGVSQNPRHKITKRGQNVTFRCDPISEHNRLYWYRQTLGQGPEFLTYFQNEAQLEKSRLLSDRFSAERPKGSFSTLEIQRTEQGDSAMYLCASSLEHRAGFGYTFGSGTRLTVV.

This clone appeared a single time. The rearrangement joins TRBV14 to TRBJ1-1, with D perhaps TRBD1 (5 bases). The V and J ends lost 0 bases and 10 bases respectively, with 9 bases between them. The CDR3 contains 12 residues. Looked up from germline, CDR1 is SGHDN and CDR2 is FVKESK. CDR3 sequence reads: CASSQDRVVAFF. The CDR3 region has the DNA TGTGCCAGCAGCCAAGACAGGGTGGTAGCTTTCTTT.

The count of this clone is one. The CDR3, as DNA: TGTGCCACGAGACTAGCGGGTAACACCGGGGAGCTGTTTTTT. Its translation is CATRLAGNTGELFF. V gene TRBV2 combines with J gene TRBJ2-2; 10 bases line up with TRBD2. In germline, CDR1 is SNHLY, CDR2 FYNNEI. The CDR3 is 14 amino acids. Unmatched junction bases numbered 4, after V lost 10 bases and J lost 2 bases.

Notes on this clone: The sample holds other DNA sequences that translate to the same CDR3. CDR3 nucleotides: TGTGCCAGCAGTTACTCCGCCGGGGGGGGTGGCTACACCTTC. Its translation: CASSYSAGGGGYTF. This rearrangement joins TRBV6-5 to TRBJ1-2; a weak D match, TRBD1 (5 bases). The CDR3 spans 14 residues. CDR1 and CDR2 (germline): MNHEY, SVGAGI. Trimming stripped 0 bases from V and 7 bases from J, with 12 bases between.

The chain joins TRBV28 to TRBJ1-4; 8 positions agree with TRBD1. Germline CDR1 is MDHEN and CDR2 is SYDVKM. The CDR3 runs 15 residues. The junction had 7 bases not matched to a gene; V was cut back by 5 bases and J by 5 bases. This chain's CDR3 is CASSPRTGPNEKLFF. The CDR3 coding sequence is TGTGCCAGCAGTCCCCGGACAGGGCCAAATGAAAAACTGTTTTTT.

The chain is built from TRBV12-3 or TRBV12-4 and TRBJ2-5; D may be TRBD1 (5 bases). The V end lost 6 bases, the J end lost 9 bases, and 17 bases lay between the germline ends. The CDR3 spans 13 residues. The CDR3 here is CASRTGPGRAQYF. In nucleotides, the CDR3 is TGTGCCAGCAGAACAGGACCGGGCAGGGCCCAGTACTTC.

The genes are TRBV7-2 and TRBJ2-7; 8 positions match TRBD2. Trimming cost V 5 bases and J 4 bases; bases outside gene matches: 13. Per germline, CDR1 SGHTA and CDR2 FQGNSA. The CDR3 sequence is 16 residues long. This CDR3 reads CASSPRSSGGRYEQYF. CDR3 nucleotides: TGTGCCAGCAGCCCCCGGAGCAGCGGGGGAAGGTACGAGCAGTACTTC.

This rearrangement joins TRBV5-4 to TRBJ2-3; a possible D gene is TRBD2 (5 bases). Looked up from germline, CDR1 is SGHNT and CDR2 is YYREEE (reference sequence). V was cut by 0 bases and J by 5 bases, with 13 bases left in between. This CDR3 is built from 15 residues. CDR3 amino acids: CASSLAPSRGDTQYF. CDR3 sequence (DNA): TGTGCCAGCAGCTTGGCCCCGAGTCGGGGAGATACGCAGTATTTT.

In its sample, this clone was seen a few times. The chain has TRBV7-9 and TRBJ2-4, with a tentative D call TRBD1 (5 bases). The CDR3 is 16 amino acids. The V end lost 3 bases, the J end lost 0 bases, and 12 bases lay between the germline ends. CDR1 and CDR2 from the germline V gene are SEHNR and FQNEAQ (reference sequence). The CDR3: CASSFSGALAKNIQYF. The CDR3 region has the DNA TGTGCCAGCAGCTTCAGTGGGGCGCTAGCCAAAAACATTCAGTACTTC.

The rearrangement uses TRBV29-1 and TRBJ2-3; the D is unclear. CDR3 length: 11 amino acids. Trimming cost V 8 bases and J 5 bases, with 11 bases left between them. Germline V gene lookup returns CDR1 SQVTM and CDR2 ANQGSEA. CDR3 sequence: CSTLNQDTQYF. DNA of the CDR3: TGCAGCACACTAAACCAAGATACGCAGTATTTT.

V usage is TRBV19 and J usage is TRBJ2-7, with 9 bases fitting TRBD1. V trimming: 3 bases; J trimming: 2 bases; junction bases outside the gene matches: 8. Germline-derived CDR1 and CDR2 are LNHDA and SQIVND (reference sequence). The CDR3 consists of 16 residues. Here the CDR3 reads CASSIDGTGRPYEQYF. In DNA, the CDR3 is TGTGCCAGTAGTATCGATGGGACAGGGAGGCCCTACGAGCAGTACTTC.

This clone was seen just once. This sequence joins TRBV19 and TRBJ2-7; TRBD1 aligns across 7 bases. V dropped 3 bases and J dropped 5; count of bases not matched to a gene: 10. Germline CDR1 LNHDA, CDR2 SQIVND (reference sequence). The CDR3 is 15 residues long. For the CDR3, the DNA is TGTGCCAGTAGTATTTTTGGCAGGGGGAATGACGAGCAGTACTTC. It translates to CASSIFGRGNDEQYF.

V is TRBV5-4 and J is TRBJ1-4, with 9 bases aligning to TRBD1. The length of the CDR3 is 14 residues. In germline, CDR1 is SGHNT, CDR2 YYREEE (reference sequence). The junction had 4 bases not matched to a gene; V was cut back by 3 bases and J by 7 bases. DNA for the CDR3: TGTGCCAGCAGCTCACAGGGGGCCGGTGAAAAACTGTTTTTT. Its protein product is CASSSQGAGEKLFF.

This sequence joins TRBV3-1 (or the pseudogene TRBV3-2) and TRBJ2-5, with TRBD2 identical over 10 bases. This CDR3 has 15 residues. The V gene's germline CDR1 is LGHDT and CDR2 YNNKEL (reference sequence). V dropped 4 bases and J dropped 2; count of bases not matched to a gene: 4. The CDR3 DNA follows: TGTGCCAGCAGCCTATTGACTAGCGGGCAAGAGACCCAGTACTTC. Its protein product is CASSLLTSGQETQYF.

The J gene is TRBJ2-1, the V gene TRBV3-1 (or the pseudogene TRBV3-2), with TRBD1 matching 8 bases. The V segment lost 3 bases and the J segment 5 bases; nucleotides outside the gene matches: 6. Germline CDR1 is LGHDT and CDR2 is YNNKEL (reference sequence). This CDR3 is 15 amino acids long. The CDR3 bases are TGTGCCAGCAGCCATACGGGACAGGTAAACAATGAGCAGTTCTTC. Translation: CASSHTGQVNNEQFF.

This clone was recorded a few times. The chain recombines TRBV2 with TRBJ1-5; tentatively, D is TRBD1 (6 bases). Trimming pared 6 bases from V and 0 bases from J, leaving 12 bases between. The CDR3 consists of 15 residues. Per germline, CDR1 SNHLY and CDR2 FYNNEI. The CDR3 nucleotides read TGTGCCAGCAGAGAGGGGGACTATAGCAATCAGCCCCAGCATTTT. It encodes CASREGDYSNQPQHF.

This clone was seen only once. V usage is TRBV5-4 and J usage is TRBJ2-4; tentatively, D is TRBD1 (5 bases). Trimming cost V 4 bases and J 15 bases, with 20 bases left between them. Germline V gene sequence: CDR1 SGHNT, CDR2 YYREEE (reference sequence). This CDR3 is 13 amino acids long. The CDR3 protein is CASSPEDNLELYF. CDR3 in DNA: TGTGCCAGCAGCCCCGAGGACAACCTGGAGTTGTACTTC.

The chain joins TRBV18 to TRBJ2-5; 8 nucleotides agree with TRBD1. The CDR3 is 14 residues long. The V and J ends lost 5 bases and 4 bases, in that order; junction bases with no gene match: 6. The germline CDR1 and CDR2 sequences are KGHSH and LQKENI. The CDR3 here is CASSGSTGGETQYF. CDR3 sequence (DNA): TGTGCCAGCTCAGGAAGCACAGGGGGAGAGACCCAGTACTTC.

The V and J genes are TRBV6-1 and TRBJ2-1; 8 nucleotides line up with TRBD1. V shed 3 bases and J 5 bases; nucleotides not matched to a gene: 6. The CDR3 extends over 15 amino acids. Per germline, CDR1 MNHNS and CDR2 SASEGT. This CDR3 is CASSEDRAPNNEQFF. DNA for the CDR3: TGTGCCAGCAGTGAGGACAGGGCACCCAACAATGAGCAGTTCTTC.

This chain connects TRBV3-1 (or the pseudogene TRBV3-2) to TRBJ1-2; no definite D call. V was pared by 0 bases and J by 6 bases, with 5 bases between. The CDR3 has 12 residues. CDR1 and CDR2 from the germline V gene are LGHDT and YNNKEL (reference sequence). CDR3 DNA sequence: TGTGCCAGCAGCCAAGACAGAAATGGCTACACCTTC. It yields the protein CASSQDRNGYTF.

The CDR3 is CASSFTTSPETQYF. The CDR3 nucleotides are TGCGCCAGCAGCTTTACGACTAGCCCAGAGACCCAGTACTTC. The chain carries TRBV5-1 and TRBJ2-5, with TRBD2 matching over 7 bases. The germline V gene encodes CDR1 SGHRS and CDR2 YFSETQ. The CDR3 loop spans 14 amino acids. Trimming at V came to 2 bases and at J to 4 bases, leaving 5 bases not matched to a gene.

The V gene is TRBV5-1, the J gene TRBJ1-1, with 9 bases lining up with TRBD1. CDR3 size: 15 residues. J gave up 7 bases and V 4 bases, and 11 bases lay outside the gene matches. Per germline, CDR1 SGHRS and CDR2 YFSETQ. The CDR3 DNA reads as TGCGCCAGCAGCGCTTCTCCGGGACAGGGAGATGAAGCTTTCTTT. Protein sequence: CASSASPGQGDEAFF.

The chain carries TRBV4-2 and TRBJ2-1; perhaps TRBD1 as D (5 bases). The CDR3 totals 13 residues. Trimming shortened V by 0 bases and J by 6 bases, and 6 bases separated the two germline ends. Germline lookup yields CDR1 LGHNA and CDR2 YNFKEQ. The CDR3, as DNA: TGTGCCAGCAGCCAAGATCAGGGCAATGAGCAGTTCTTC. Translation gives CASSQDQGNEQFF.

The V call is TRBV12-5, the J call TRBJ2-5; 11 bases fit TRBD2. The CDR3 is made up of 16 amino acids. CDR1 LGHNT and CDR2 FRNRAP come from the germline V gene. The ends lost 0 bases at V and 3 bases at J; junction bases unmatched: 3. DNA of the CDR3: TGTGCTAGTGGTTTGGTACTACTAGCGGGGGAAGAGACCCAGTACTTC. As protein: CASGLVLLAGEETQYF.

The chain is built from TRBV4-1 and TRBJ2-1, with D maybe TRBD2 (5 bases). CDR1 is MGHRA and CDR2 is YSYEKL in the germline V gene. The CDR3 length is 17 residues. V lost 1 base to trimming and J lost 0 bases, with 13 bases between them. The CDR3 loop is CASSQASTRSSYNEQFF. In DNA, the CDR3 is TGCGCCAGCAGCCAAGCGAGCACTAGGAGCTCCTACAATGAGCAGTTCTTC.

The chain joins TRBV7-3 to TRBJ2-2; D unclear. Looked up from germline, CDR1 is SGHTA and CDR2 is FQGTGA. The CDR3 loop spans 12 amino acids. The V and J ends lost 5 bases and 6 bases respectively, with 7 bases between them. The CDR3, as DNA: TGTGCCAGCAGCCCTTCTCCCGGGGAGCTGTTTTTT. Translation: CASSPSPGELFF.

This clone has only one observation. The CDR3 DNA follows: TGTGCCAGCAGCTTACTAACCCCCGGGGAGCTGTTTTTT. This gives the protein CASSLLTPGELFF. The chain joins TRBV7-3 to TRBJ2-2; D not certain. The CDR3 has 13 amino acids. The germline gives CDR1 SGHTA, CDR2 FQGTGA. Trimming left V 2 bases short and J 6 bases short, with 7 bases between.

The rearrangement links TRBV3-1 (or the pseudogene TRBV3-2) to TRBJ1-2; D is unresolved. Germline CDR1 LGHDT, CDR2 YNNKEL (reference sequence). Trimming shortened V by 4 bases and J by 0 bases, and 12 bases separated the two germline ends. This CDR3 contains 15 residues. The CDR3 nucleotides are TGTGCCAGCAGCCCATCCTACGGGGCTAACTATGGCTACACCTTC. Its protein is CASSPSYGANYGYTF.